The 22 T cell receptor beta chains below come from one sample, sequenced in a study of cytomegalovirus exposure and HLA in healthy donors. Vbeta (60) and Jbeta (13) primers were used in the PCR. TCRdb keeps only in-frame clones here, not all; method: immunoSEQ multiplex PCR. Among over 150,000 clones listed, 65% to 80% were seen once. The sequencing input was PBMCs. Source of these receptors: a man between 35 and 55 years old in good health and CMV-seronegative.

V usage is TRBV4-3 and J usage is TRBJ2-3; a weak D match, TRBD1 (6 bases). The CDR3 has 18 residues. Per germline, CDR1 LGHNA and CDR2 YSLEER. Deletions cut 1 base from V and 2 bases from J, with 19 bases between. The CDR3 reads CASSQVYPGADSTDTQYF. CDR3 nucleotides: TGCGCCAGCAGCCAAGTATATCCAGGGGCTGACTCCACAGATACGCAGTATTTT.

V and J are TRBV5-1 and TRBJ1-5; no reliable D call. The CDR3 length is 13 residues. Trimming pared 5 bases from V and 4 bases from J, leaving 10 bases between. CDR1 is SGHRS, CDR2 YFSETQ, per germline. The CDR3 bases are TGCGCCAGCAGTTTAGACAAAAATCAGCCCCAGCATTTT. It translates to CASSLDKNQPQHF.

The V call is TRBV2, the J call TRBJ2-3; TRBD2 might be the D (6 bases). V lost 2 bases to trimming and J lost 2 bases, with 26 bases between them. Germline CDR1 reads SNHLY; CDR2 reads FYNNEI. The CDR3 sequence is 20 residues long. This CDR3 is CASSESRIKGWRGNTDTQYF. The DNA of the CDR3 is TGTGCCAGCAGTGAATCTCGTATCAAAGGGTGGCGGGGTAACACAGATACGCAGTATTTT.

The gene calls are TRBV7-3 and TRBJ2-2, with 10 bases lining up with TRBD2. This CDR3 has 17 residues. Germline lookup yields CDR1 SGHTA and CDR2 FQGTGA. V shed 3 bases, J shed 1 base, and the junction held 5 bases outside the gene matches. The CDR3 DNA reads TGTGCCAGCAGCTTGGGCGTAGCGGGGGGGAACACCGGGGAGCTGTTTTTT. It codes for CASSLGVAGGNTGELFF. The variable domain in full, completed from reference TRBV7-3 and TRBJ2-2, reads GAGVSQTPSNKVTEKGKYVELRCDPISGHTALYWYRQSLGQGPEFLIYFQGTGAADDSGLPNDRFFAVRPEGSVSTLKIQRTERGDSAVYLCASSLGVAGGNTGELFFGEGSRLTVL.

The chain carries TRBV7-9 and TRBJ1-1, with 7 bases lining up with TRBD1. CDR1 is SEHNR and CDR2 is FQNEAQ in the germline V gene (reference sequence). This CDR3 is 15 amino acids long. Trimming removed 4 bases from V and 1 base from J; junction bases left unmatched: 6. CDR3 in amino acids: CASSSPGQRNTEAFF. The CDR3 DNA reads TGTGCCAGCAGCTCTCCGGGACAGAGGAACACTGAAGCTTTCTTT.

About this clone: A junction end diverges from the germline sequence, so it may reflect a read error. The chain links TRBV11-2 to TRBJ2-7; D remains ambiguous. Germline-derived CDR1 and CDR2 are SGHAT and FQNNGV. This CDR3 has 15 amino acids. The CDR3 nucleotides read TGTGCCAGCATCAATCCTGCCGAACCCCCCTATGAGCAGTACTTC. It yields the protein CASINPAEPPYEQYF.

The chain is built from TRBV18 and TRBJ1-5, with 8 bases aligning to TRBD1. CDR1 and CDR2 from the germline V gene are KGHSH and LQKENI. The CDR3 has 17 amino acids. The V gene end was trimmed by 4 bases and the J gene end by 2 bases; junction bases not matched to a gene: 10. This CDR3 reads CASSQIESGGGNQPQHF. The CDR3, as DNA: TGTGCCAGCTCACAAATCGAATCAGGGGGCGGCAATCAGCCCCAGCATTTT.

The chain is built from TRBV18 and TRBJ2-3; no firm D call. CDR3 length: 16 amino acids. Germline loops: CDR1 KGHSH, CDR2 LQKENI. The ends were cut back, 0 bases at V and 2 bases at J, with 12 bases in the middle. The CDR3, as DNA: TGTGCCAGCTCACCACCCTTACGGGTCAACACAGATACGCAGTATTTT. This translates into CASSPPLRVNTDTQYF.

The chain carries TRBV18 and TRBJ1-1; D is perhaps TRBD1 (6 bases). The V end was cut by 5 bases, the J end by 1 base, with 20 bases between. Germline V lookup: CDR1 KGHSH, CDR2 LQKENI. This CDR3 is 17 amino acids long. The CDR3 spells CASSAIGAGARNTEAFF. The CDR3 region has the DNA TGTGCCAGCTCAGCCATAGGGGCAGGGGCGAGGAACACTGAAGCTTTCTTT.

This rearrangement joins TRBV11-1 to TRBJ1-2, with 7 positions matching TRBD1. The CDR3 is 13 amino acids. The junction had 8 bases not matched to a gene; V was cut back by 7 bases and J by 6 bases. Germline V gene lookup returns CDR1 SGHAT and CDR2 FQDESV (reference sequence). For the CDR3, the DNA is TGTGCCAGCAAGAAGGGGACAGAAGATGGCTACACCTTC. It encodes CASKKGTEDGYTF.

This chain uses TRBV9 with TRBJ1-6; D unresolved. The length of the CDR3 is 13 residues. Germline V CDR1 and CDR2: SGDLS, YYNGEE. Trimming pared 4 bases from V and 6 bases from J, leaving 8 bases between. CDR3 loop: CASSPRPNSPLHF. The DNA of the CDR3 is TGTGCCAGCAGCCCTAGGCCTAATTCACCCCTCCACTTT.

This chain links TRBV6-5 with TRBJ2-4; 8 bases are a match to TRBD2. J gave up 2 bases and V 7 bases, and 7 bases lay outside the gene matches. From germline, CDR1 is MNHEY and CDR2 SVGAGI. The CDR3 has 15 amino acids. The CDR3 DNA follows: TGTGCCAGCACTAGGACTAGCTCGTCCAAAAACATTCAGTACTTC. This sequence encodes CASTRTSSSKNIQYF.

This chain connects TRBV6-5 to TRBJ1-1; D may be TRBD1 (6 bases). The V and J ends lost 4 bases and 0 bases respectively, with 15 bases between them. This CDR3 is built from 16 residues. Germline values: CDR1 MNHEY, CDR2 SVGAGI. CDR3 DNA sequence: TGTGCCAGCAGTTTTCCTTCGACAGGCTTGAACACTGAAGCTTTCTTT. Translated, it gives CASSFPSTGLNTEAFF.

In DNA, the CDR3 is TGTGCCAGCAGCTTAAGGAGTGGGCTAGCGGGGGACACAGATACGCAGTATTTT. Its protein is CASSLRSGLAGDTDTQYF. J is TRBJ2-3 and V is TRBV7-3, with 10 bases aligning to TRBD2. CDR1 is SGHTA and CDR2 is FQGTGA in the germline V gene. The V segment lost 1 base and the J segment 2 bases; nucleotides outside the gene matches: 9. This CDR3 region has 18 residues.

This chain joins TRBV7-2 and TRBJ1-2; 9 bases agree with TRBD1. The CDR3 runs 15 residues. Per the germline V gene, CDR1 is SGHTA and CDR2 is FQGNSA. V lost 1 base, J lost 3 bases, and 3 bases stayed unmatched. The CDR3 bases are TGTGCCAGCAGCTTAGGGACAGGGGTTGACTATGGCTACACCTTC. Protein product: CASSLGTGVDYGYTF.

In its sample, this clone was seen a few times. This chain uses TRBV7-2 with TRBJ2-5, with D tentatively TRBD2 (6 bases). This CDR3 contains 14 residues. CDR1 is SGHTA, CDR2 FQGNSA, per germline. V lost 5 bases, J lost 6 bases, and 16 bases lay in between. This CDR3 is CASSAWGDQKTQYF. The CDR3 DNA reads TGTGCCAGCAGCGCCTGGGGGGATCAGAAGACCCAGTACTTC.

V usage is TRBV2 and J usage is TRBJ1-4; 12 nucleotides align to TRBD1. The V gene end was trimmed by 5 bases and the J gene end by 7 bases; junction bases not matched to a gene: 11. The CDR3 runs to 17 residues. In germline, CDR1 is SNHLY, CDR2 FYNNEI. The CDR3 nucleotides read TGTGCCAGCAGTTGGGAGCGGGACAGGGGGCAGGTTGAAAAACTGTTTTTT. It is translated as CASSWERDRGQVEKLFF.

The V and J genes are TRBV5-6 and TRBJ2-5; 7 bases fit TRBD2. The CDR3 runs to 15 residues. The V gene's germline CDR1 is SGHDT and CDR2 YYEEEE. V was clipped by 3 bases and J by 5 bases; unmatched bases: 10. The chain's CDR3 is CASSWWGGKVETQYF. The DNA for the CDR3 is TGTGCCAGCAGCTGGTGGGGGGGGAAGGTTGAGACCCAGTACTTC.

The chain recombines TRBV27 with TRBJ1-4; no clear D gene. The ends were cut back, 0 bases at V and 7 bases at J, with 12 bases in the middle. Germline V CDR1 and CDR2: MNHEY, SMNVEV (reference sequence). This CDR3 is built from 15 residues. Here the CDR3 reads CASSLSSSNLEKLFF. CDR3 nucleotides: TGTGCCAGCAGTTTATCCTCCAGTAACCTTGAAAAACTGTTTTTT.

J is TRBJ2-2 and V is TRBV28; possible D gene TRBD2, 6 bases. The V gene lost 6 bases and the J gene lost 1 base, with 12 bases spanning the gap. The CDR3 runs 15 residues. The germline V gene encodes CDR1 MDHEN and CDR2 SYDVKM. The CDR3 is CASRTGGLNTGELFF. The CDR3 region has the DNA TGTGCCAGCAGGACCGGGGGACTGAACACCGGGGAGCTGTTTTTT.

The chain recombines TRBV30 with TRBJ1-6; the D gene is possibly TRBD1 (5 bases). CDR3 length: 15 residues. Germline values: CDR1 GTSNPN, CDR2 SVGIG (reference sequence). Trimming shortened V by 2 bases and J by 2 bases, and 10 bases separated the two germline ends. The CDR3 loop is CAWSPAGTYNSPLHF. The DNA of the CDR3 is TGTGCCTGGAGTCCGGCAGGGACCTATAATTCACCCCTCCACTTT.

Only a few counts were recorded for this clone. The chain recombines TRBV5-4 with TRBJ1-2; D not certain. The CDR3 totals 14 residues. Per the germline V gene, CDR1 is SGHNT and CDR2 is YYREEE (reference sequence). Trimming took 0 bases from V and 4 from J, leaving 10 bases between them. For the CDR3, the DNA is TGTGCCAGCAGCTTGGTTACCGACTCCTATGGCTACACCTTC. This translates into CASSLVTDSYGYTF.